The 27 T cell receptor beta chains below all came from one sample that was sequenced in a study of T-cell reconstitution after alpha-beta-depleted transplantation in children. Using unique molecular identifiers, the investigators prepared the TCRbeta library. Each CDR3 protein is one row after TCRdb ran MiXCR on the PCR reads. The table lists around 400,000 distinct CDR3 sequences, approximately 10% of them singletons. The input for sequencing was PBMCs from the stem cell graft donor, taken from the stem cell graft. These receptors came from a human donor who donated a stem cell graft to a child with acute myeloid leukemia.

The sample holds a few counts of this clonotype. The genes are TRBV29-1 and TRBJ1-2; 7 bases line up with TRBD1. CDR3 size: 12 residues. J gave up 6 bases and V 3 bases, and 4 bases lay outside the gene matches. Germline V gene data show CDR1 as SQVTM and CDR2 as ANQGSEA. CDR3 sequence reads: CSVDRQGDGYTF. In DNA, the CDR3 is TGCAGCGTTGACAGACAGGGTGATGGCTACACCTTC.

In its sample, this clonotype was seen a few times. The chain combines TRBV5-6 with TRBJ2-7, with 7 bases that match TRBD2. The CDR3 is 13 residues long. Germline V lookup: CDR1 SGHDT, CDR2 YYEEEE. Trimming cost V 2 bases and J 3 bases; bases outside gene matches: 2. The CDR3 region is CASSFPGGYEQYV. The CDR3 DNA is TGTGCCAGCAGCTTCCCGGGGGGCTACGAGCAGTACGTC.

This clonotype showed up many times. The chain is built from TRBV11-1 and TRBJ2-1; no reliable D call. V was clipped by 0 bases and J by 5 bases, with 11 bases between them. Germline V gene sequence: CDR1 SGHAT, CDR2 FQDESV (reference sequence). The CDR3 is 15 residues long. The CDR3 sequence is CASSLALSLDNEQFF. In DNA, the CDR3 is TGTGCCAGCAGCTTAGCCCTTAGCCTCGACAATGAGCAGTTCTTC.

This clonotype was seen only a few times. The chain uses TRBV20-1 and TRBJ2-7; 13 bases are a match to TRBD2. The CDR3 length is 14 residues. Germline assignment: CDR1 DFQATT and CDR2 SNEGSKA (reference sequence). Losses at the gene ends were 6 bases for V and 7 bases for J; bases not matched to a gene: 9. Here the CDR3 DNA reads TGCAGTGCACTCGGACTAGCGGGAGCGGGGGAGCAGTACTTC. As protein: CSALGLAGAGEQYF.

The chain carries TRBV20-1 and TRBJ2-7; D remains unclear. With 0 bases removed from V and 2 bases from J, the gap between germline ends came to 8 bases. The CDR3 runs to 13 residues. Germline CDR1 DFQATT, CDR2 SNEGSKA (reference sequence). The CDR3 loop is CSARELGTYEQYF. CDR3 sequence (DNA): TGCAGTGCTAGAGAGCTAGGTACCTACGAGCAGTACTTC.

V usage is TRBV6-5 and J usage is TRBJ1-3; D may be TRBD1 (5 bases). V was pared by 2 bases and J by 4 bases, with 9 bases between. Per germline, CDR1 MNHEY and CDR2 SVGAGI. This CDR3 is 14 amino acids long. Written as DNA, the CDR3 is TGTGCCAGCAGTTACGGGGCAGAGGGAAACACCATATATTTT. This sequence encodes CASSYGAEGNTIYF.

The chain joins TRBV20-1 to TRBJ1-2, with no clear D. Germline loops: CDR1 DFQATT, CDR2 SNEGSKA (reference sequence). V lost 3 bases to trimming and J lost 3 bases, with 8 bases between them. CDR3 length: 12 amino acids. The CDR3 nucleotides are TGCAGTGCTAGTTCCGGTCACTATGGCTACACCTTC. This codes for CSASSGHYGYTF.

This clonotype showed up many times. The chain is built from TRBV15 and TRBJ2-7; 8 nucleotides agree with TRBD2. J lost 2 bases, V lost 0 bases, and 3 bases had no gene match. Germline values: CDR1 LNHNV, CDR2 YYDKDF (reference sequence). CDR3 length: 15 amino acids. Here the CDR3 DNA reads TGTGCCACCAGCAGAGATACTAGCGGAACCTACGAGCAGTACTTC. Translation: CATSRDTSGTYEQYF.

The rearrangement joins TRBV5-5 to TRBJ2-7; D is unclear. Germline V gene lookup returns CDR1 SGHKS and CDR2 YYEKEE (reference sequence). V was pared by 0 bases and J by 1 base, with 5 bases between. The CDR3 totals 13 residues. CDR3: CASSLGVSYEQYV. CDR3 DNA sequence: TGTGCCAGCAGCTTGGGGGTATCCTACGAGCAGTACGTC.

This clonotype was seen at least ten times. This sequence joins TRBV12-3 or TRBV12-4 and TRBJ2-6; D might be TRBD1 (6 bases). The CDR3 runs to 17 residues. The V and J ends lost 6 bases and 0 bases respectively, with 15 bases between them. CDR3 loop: CASSRDIGYSGANVLTF. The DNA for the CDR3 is TGTGCCAGCAGCCGGGACATCGGCTACTCTGGGGCCAACGTCCTGACTTTC.

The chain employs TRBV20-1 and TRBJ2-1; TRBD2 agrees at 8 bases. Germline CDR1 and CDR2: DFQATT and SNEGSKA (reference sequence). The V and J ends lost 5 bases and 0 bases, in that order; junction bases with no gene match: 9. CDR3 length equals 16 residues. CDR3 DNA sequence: TGCAGTGCTCCCGCGGGAGGTAGAGACTCCTACAATGAGCAGTTCTTC. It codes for CSAPAGGRDSYNEQFF.

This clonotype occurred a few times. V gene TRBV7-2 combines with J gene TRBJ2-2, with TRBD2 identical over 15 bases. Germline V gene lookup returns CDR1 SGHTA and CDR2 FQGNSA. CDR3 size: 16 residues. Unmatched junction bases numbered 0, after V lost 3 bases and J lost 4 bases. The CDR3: CASSLGLAGGTGELFF. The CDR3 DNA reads TGTGCCAGCAGCTTGGGACTAGCGGGAGGCACCGGGGAGCTGTTTTTT.

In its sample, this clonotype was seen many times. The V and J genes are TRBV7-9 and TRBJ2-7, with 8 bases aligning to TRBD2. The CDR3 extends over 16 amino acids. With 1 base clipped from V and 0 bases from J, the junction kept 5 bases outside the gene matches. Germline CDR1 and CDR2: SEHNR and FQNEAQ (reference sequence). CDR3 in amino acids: CASSLVQRENSYEQYF. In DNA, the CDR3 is TGTGCCAGCAGCTTAGTTCAGCGGGAGAACTCCTACGAGCAGTACTTC.

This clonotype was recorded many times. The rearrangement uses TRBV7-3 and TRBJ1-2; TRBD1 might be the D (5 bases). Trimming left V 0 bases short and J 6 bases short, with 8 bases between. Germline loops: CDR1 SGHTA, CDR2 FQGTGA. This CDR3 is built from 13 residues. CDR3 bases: TGTGCCAGCAGCTTAACTTCGGGGGATGGCTACACCTTC. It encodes CASSLTSGDGYTF.

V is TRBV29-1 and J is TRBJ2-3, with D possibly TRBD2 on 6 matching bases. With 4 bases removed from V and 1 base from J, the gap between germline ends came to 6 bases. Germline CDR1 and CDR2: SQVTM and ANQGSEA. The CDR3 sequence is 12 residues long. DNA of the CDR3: TGCAGCGTTGCGGGGGGCACAGATACGCAGTATTTT. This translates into CSVAGGTDTQYF.

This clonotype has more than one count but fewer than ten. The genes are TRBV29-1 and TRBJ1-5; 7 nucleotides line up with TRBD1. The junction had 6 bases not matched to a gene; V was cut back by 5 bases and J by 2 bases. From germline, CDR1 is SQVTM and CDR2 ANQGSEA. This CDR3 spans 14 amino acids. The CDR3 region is CSVKGAGGNQPQHF. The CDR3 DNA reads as TGCAGCGTTAAGGGGGCTGGGGGCAATCAGCCCCAGCATTTT.

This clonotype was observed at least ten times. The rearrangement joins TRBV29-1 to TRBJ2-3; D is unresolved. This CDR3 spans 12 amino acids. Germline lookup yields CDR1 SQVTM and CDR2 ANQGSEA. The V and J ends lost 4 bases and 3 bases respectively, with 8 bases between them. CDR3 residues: CSVGSETDTQYF. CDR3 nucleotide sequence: TGCAGCGTTGGCTCCGAGACAGATACGCAGTATTTT.

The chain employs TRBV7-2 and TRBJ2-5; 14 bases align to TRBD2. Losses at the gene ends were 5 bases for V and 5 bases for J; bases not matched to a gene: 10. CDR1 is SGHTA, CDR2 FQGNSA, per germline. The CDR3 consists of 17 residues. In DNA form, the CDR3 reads TGTGCCAGCAGCCCCGGGACTAGCGGGGGTTTCAAGGAGACCCAGTACTTC. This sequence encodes CASSPGTSGGFKETQYF.

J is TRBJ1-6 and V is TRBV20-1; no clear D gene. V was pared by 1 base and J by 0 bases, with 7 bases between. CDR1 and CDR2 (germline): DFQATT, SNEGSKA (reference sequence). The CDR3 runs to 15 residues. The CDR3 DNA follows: TGCAGTGCTAGAGCCCGGAGCTCCTATAATTCACCCCTCCACTTT. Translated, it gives CSARARSSYNSPLHF.

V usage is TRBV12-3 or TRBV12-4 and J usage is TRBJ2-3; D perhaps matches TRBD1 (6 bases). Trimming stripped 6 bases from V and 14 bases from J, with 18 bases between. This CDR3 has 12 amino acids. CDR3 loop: CASSLDRPMAYF. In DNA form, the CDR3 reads TGTGCCAGCAGCCTCGACAGGCCGATGGCGTATTTT.

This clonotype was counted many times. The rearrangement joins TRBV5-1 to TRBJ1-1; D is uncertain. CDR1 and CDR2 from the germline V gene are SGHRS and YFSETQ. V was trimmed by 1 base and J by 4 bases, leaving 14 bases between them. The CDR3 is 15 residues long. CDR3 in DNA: TGCGCCAGCAGCTTGTCGCTGGGCTATGGCACTGAAGCTTTCTTT. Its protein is CASSLSLGYGTEAFF.

Here the CDR3 reads CASSPNWGVFSYNEQFF. The CDR3 nucleotides read TGTGCCAGTAGTCCCAACTGGGGGGTGTTCTCCTACAATGAGCAGTTCTTC. The J gene is TRBJ2-1, the V gene TRBV19, with D maybe TRBD2 (6 bases). V gave up 5 bases and J gave up 0 bases, with 17 bases separating them. The germline gives CDR1 LNHDA, CDR2 SQIVND (reference sequence). The CDR3 extends over 17 amino acids.

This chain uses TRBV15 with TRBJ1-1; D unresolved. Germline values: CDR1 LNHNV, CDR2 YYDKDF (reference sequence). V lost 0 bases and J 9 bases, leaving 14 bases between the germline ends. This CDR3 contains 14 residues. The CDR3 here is CATSREYYGEQAFF. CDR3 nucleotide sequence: TGTGCCACCAGCAGAGAATATTACGGAGAGCAAGCTTTCTTT.

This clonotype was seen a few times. CDR3 sequence (DNA): TGTGCCAGCATGGGGGATGCGTATAGCAATCAGCCCCAGCATTTT. Translated: CASMGDAYSNQPQHF. V gene TRBV6-1 combines with J gene TRBJ1-5; D is possibly TRBD1 (5 bases). This CDR3 region has 15 residues. Germline V gene lookup returns CDR1 MNHNS and CDR2 SASEGT. V lost 7 bases and J lost 0, with 13 bases in between.

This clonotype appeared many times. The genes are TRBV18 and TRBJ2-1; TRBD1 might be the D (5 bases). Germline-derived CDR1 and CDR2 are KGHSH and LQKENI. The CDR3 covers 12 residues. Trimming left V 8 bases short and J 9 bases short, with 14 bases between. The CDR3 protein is CASSPQGGEQFF. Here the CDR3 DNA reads TGTGCCAGCAGTCCTCAGGGTGGTGAGCAGTTCTTC. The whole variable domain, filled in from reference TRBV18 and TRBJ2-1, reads NAGVMQNPRHLVRRRGQEARLRCSPMKGHSHVYWYRQLPEEGLKFMVYLQKENIIDESGMPKERFSAEFPKEGPSILRIQQVVRGDSAAYFCASSPQGGEQFFGPGTRLTVL.

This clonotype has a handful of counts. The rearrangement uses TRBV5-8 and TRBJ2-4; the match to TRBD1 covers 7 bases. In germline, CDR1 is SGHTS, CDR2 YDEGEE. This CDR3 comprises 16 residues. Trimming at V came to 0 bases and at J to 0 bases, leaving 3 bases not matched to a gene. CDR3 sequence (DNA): TGTGCCAGCAGCTTGGTGGGACAGATAGCCAAAAACATTCAGTACTTC. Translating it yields CASSLVGQIAKNIQYF.

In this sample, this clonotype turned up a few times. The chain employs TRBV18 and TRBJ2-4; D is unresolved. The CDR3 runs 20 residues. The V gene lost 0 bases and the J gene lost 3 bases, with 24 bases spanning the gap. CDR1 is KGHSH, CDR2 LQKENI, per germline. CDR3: CASSPPAGPWTAFGKNIQYF. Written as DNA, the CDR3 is TGTGCCAGCTCACCACCGGCCGGGCCGTGGACCGCATTTGGCAAAAACATTCAGTACTTC.